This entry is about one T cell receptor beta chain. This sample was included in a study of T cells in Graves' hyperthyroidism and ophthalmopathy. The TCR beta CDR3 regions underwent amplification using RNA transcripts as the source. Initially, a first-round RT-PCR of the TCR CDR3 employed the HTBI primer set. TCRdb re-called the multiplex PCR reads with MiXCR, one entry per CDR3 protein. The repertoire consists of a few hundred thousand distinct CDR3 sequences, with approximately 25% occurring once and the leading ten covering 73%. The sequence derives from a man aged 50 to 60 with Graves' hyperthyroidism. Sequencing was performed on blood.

The CDR3 nucleotides read TGCAGTGGTCTAGCGGGAGGGCACAATGAGCAGTTCTTC. Translating it yields CSGLAGGHNEQFF. The V gene is TRBV20-1, the J gene TRBJ2-1, with 12 bases aligning to TRBD2. The V segment lost 7 bases and the J segment 5 bases; nucleotides outside the gene matches: 3. This CDR3 is 13 amino acids long. The germline V gene has CDR1 DFQATT and CDR2 SNEGSKA (reference sequence).